This T cell receptor (beta chain) was identified in a study of cytomegalovirus exposure and HLA in healthy donors. Study results and limitations: Segments of the TCR beta V type were, in most cases, productive about 90% or about 30% of the time in an earlier analysis. Researchers left out some V segments, among them TRBV6-2 and TRBV6-3, as indistinguishable. Cytomegalovirus status, reportedly, was diagnosed with high specificity and sensitivity by the classifier.

Vbeta (60) and Jbeta (13) primers were used in the PCR. As processed by the authors: It was a later analysis that counted approximately 81 million unique TCR beta chains, of which around 11 million were shared. TCRdb's table, derived via immunoSEQ multiplex PCR, lists solely in-frame clones and lacks some. Clonal size and the V and J genes are those of that table, whereas D and trimming came from the DNA. The data hold fewer than 250,000 clones, with roughly 80% observed a single time. Looked up from germline, CDR1 is SNHLY and CDR2 is FYNNEI. The CDR3 covers 14 residues. Trimming left V 6 bases short and J 8 bases short, with 16 bases between. Of note for this clone: Its target is not known.

This receptor was taken from a man aged 30-40 years in good health and CMV-seronegative. The source material was PBMCs. The rearrangement joins TRBV2 to TRBJ1-4, with a weak D call TRBD1 (6 bases). Here the CDR3 DNA reads TGTGCCAGCAGCCAATGGCCAGGGGACGAAAAACTGTTTTTT. As protein: CASSQWPGDEKLFF.